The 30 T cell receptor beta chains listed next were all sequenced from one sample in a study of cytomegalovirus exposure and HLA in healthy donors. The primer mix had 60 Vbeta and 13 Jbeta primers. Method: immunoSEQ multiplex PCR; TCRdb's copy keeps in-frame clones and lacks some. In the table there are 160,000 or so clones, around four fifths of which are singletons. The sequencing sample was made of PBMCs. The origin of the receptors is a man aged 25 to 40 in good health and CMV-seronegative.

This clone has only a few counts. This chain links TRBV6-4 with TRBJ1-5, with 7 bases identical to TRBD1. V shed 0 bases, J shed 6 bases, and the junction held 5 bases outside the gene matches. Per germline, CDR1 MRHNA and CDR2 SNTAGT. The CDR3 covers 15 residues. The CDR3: CASSDSRGGCQPQHF. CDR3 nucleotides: TGTGCCAGCAGTGACTCGAGAGGGGGCTGTCAGCCCCAGCATTTT.

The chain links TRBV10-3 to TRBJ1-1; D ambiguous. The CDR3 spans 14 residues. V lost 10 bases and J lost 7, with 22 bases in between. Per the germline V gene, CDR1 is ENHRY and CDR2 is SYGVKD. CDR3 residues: CATFDRGDMGEAFF. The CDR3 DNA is TGTGCCACCTTTGATCGGGGAGATATGGGTGAAGCTTTCTTT.

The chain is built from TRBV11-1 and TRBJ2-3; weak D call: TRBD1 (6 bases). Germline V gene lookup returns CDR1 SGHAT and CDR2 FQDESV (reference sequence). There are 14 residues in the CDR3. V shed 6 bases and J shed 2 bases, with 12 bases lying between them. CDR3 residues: CASRRQEITDTQYF. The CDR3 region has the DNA TGTGCCAGCAGACGACAGGAAATCACAGATACGCAGTATTTT.

The CDR3 loop is CASSTLAGGLKQTYEQYF. The CDR3 nucleotides are TGTGCCAGTAGTACCTTAGCGGGAGGGTTAAAACAGACGTACGAGCAGTACTTC. This sequence joins TRBV19 and TRBJ2-7; 11 bases are shared with TRBD2. The junction had 15 bases not matched to a gene; V was cut back by 4 bases and J by 4 bases. This CDR3 has 18 residues. The germline gives CDR1 LNHDA, CDR2 SQIVND (reference sequence).

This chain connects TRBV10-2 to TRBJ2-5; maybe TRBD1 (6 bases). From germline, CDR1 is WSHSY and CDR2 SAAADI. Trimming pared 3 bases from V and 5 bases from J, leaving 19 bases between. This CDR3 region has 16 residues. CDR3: CASSEGLAGAWETQYF. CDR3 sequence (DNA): TGCGCCAGCAGTGAAGGGCTAGCAGGGGCTTGGGAGACCCAGTACTTC.

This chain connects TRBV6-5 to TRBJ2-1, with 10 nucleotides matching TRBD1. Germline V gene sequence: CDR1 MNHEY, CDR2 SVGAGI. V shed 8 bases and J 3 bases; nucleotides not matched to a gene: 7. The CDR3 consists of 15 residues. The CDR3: CASRGTGDFYNEQFF. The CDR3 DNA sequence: TGTGCCAGCCGCGGGACAGGGGACTTCTACAATGAGCAGTTCTTC.

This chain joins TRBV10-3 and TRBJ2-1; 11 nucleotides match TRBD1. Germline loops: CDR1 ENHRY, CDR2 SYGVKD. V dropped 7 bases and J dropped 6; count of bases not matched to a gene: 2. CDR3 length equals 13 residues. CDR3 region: CAITGTGGNEQFF. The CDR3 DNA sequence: TGTGCCATCACCGGGACAGGGGGCAATGAGCAGTTCTTC.

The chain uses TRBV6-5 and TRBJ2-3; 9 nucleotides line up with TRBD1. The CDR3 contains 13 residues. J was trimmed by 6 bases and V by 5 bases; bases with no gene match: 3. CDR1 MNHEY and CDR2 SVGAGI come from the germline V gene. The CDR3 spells CASSTGGYDTQYF. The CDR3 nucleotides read TGTGCCAGCAGTACAGGGGGCTATGATACGCAGTATTTT.

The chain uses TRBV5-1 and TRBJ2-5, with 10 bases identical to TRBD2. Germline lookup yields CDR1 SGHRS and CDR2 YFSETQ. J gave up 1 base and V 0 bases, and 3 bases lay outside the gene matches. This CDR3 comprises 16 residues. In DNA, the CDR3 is TGCGCCAGCAGCTTGGGGGTAGCGGGGGGCCAAGAGACCCAGTACTTC. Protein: CASSLGVAGGQETQYF.

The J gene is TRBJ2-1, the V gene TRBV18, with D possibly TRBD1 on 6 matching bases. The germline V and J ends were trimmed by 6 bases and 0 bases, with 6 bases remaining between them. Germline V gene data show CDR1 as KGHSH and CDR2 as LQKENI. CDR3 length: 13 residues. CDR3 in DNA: TGTGCCAGCTCGGACAGCTCCTACAATGAGCAGTTCTTC. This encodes CASSDSSYNEQFF.

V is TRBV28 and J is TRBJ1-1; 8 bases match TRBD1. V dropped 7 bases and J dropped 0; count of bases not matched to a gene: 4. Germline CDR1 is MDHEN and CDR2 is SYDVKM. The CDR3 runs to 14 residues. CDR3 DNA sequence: TGTGCCAGCACAGGGGGCGGAATGAACACTGAAGCTTTCTTT. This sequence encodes CASTGGGMNTEAFF.

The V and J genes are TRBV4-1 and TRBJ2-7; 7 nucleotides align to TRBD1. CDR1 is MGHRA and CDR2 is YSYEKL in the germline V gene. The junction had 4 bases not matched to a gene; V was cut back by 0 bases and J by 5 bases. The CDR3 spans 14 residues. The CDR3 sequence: CASSQEGQRNEQYF. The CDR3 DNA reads TGCGCCAGCAGCCAAGAGGGACAGCGCAACGAGCAGTACTTC.

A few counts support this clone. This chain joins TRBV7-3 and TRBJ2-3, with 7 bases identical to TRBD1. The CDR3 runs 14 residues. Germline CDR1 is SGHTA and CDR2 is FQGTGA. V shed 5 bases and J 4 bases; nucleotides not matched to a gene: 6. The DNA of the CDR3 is TGTGCCAGCAGCGCGACAGGGCCCGCAGATACGCAGTATTTT. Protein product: CASSATGPADTQYF.

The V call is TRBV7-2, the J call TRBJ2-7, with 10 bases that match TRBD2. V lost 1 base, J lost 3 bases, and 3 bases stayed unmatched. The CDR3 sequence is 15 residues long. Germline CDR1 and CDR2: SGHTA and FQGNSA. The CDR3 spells CASSLEVAGGYEQYF. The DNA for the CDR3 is TGTGCCAGCAGCTTAGAAGTAGCGGGAGGCTACGAGCAGTACTTC.

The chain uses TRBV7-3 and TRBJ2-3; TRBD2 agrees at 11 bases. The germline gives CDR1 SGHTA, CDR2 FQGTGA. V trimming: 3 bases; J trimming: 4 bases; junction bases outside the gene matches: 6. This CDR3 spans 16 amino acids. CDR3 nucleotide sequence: TGTGCCAGCAGCTTTAGCGGGGGGGCGTCTCCAGATACGCAGTATTTT. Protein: CASSFSGGASPDTQYF.

CDR3 nucleotides: TGTGCCAGCAGCTTACCCCGGACAGGGGGCACTGAAGCTTTCTTT. Translation gives CASSLPRTGGTEAFF. The V call is TRBV7-9, the J call TRBJ1-1; TRBD1 agrees at 10 bases. Looked up from germline, CDR1 is SEHNR and CDR2 is FQNEAQ (reference sequence). The CDR3 runs to 15 residues. V dropped 2 bases and J dropped 4; count of bases not matched to a gene: 4.

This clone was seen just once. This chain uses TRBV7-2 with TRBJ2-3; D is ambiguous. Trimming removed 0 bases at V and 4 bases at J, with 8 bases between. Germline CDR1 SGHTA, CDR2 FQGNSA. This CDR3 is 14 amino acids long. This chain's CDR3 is CASSLAFGADTQYF. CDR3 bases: TGTGCCAGCAGCTTAGCGTTCGGAGCAGATACGCAGTATTTT.

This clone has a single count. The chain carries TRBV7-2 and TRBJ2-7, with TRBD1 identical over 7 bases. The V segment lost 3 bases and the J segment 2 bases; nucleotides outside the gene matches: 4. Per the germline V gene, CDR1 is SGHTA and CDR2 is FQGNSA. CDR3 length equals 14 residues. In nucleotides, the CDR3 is TGTGCCAGCAGCTTGGACAGGTTCACCTACGAGCAGTACTTC. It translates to CASSLDRFTYEQYF.

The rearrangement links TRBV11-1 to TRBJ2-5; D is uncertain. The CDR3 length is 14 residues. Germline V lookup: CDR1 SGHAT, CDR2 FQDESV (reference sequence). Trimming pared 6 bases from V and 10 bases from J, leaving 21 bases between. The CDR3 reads CASRASTHKLFQYF. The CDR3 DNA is TGTGCCAGCAGGGCTTCCACACATAAGTTATTCCAGTACTTC.

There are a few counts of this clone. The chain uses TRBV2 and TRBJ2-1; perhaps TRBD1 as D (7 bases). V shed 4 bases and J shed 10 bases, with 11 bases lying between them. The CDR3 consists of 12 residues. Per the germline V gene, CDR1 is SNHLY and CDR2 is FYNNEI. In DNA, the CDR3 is TGTGCCAGCAGTGGCTCAGGGGGGGAGCAGTTCTTC. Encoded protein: CASSGSGGEQFF. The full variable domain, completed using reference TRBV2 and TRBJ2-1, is EPEVTQTPSHQVTQMGQEVILRCVPISNHLYFYWYRQILGQKVEFLVSFYNNEISEKSEIFDDQFSVERPDGSNFTLKIRSTKLEDSAMYFCASSGSGGEQFFGPGTRLTVL.

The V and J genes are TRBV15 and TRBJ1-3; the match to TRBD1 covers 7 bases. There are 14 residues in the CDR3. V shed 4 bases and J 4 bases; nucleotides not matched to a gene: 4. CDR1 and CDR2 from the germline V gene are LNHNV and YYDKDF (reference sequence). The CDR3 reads CATSKTGSGNTIYF. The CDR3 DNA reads TGTGCCACCAGCAAGACAGGGTCAGGAAACACCATATATTTT.

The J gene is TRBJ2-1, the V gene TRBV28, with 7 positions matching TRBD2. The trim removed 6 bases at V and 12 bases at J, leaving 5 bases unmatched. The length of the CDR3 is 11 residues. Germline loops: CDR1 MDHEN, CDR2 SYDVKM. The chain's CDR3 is CASRTTSAQFF. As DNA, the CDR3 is TGTGCCAGCAGGACTACTAGCGCGCAGTTCTTC.

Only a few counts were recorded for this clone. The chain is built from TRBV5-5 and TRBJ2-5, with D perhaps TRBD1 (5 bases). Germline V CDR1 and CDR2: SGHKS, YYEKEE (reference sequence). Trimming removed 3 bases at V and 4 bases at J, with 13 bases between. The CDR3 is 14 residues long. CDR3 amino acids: CASSSLGQGETQYF. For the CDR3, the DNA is TGTGCCAGCAGCTCTCTGGGGCAAGGAGAGACCCAGTACTTC.

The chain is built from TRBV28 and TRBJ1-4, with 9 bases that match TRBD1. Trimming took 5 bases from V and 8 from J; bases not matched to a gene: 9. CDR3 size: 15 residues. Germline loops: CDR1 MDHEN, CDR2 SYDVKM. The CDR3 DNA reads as TGTGCCAGCAGTGGACACAGGGGGCAGGGAGAAAAACTGTTTTTT. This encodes CASSGHRGQGEKLFF.

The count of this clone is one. The CDR3 nucleotides are TGCGCCAGCAGCCAAGGTGGCGGACGGAGGACCTTC. Translated, it gives CASSQGGGRRTF. J is TRBJ1-2 and V is TRBV4-1; no reliable D call. V shed 1 base and J shed 14 bases, with 14 bases lying between them. Germline CDR1 MGHRA, CDR2 YSYEKL. This CDR3 comprises 12 residues.

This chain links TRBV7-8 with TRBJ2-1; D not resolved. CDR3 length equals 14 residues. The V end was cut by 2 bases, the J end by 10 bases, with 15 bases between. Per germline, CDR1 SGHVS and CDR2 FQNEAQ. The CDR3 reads CASSLPPGSQEQFF. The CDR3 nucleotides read TGTGCCAGCAGCTTACCTCCGGGTTCCCAGGAGCAGTTCTTC.

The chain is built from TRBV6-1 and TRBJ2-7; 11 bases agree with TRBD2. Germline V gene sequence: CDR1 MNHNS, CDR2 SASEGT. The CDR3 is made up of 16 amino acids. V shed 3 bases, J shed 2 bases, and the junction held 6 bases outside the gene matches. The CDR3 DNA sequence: TGTGCCAGCAGTGACCATAGCGGGAGGGCCGCCTACGAGCAGTACTTC. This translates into CASSDHSGRAAYEQYF.

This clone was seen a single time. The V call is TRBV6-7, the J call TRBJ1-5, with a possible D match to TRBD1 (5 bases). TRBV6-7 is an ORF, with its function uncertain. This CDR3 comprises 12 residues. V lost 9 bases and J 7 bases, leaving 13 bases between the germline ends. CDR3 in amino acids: CARGLKGQPQHF. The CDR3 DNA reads TGTGCCAGGGGACTGAAGGGCCAGCCCCAGCATTTT.

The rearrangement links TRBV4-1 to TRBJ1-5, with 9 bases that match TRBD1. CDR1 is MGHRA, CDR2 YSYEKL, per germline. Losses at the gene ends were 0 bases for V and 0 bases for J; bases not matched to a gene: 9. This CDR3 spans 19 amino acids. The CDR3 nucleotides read TGCGCCAGCAGCCAAGATAGCGGACAGGGGACAAATAGCAATCAGCCCCAGCATTTT. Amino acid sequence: CASSQDSGQGTNSNQPQHF.

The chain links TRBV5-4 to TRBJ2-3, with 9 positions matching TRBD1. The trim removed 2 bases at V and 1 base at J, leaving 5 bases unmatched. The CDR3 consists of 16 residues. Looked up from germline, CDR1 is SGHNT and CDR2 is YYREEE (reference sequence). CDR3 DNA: TGTGCCAGCAGCTTCACAGGGGGCGGAGGCACAGATACGCAGTATTTT. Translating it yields CASSFTGGGGTDTQYF.